This T cell receptor (beta chain) was retrieved from a study of cytomegalovirus exposure and HLA in healthy donors. In the study overall: Early released data comprised tens of millions of unique TCRs from HLA-typed donors. Among the 300 to 400 donors who were genotyped, 81% fell in the genetic ancestry cluster that is associated with self-reported Caucasian donors.

Trimming cost V 7 bases and J 0 bases, with 10 bases left between them. Germline CDR1 reads MNHEY; CDR2 reads SVGAGI. The length of the CDR3 is 14 residues. The PCR ran on 60 Vbeta and 13 Jbeta primers. Clones were read by immunoSEQ multiplex PCR, and TCRdb kept only the in-frame ones, dropping some. The profile shows 130,000 to 150,000 clones, about 78% of them singletons. What was sequenced was PBMCs. The receptor was isolated from a male donor in good health and CMV-seronegative. This rearrangement joins TRBV6-5 to TRBJ1-3, with a tentative D call TRBD1 (6 bases). The CDR3 protein is CASKDSLSGNTIYF. In DNA form, the CDR3 reads TGTGCCAGCAAGGACAGCCTCTCTGGAAACACCATATATTTT.